One and the same sample provided the 25 T cell receptor beta chains below, sequenced in a study of blood T cell repertoires in COVID-19. The table came from immunoSEQ multiplex PCR; TCRdb's copy has only in-frame clones and leaves some out. Of around 64,000 clones in the sample, 75% to 95% are singletons; the top ten hold roughly 8.6%. Sequenced material: peripheral blood. The receptors originated from a human donor in a cohort sampled during active COVID-19.

This sequence joins TRBV11-2 and TRBJ1-4, with 8 bases that match TRBD1. CDR1 is SGHAT and CDR2 is FQNNGV in the germline V gene. The CDR3 runs 16 residues. Trimming at V came to 1 base and at J to 8 bases, leaving 9 bases not matched to a gene. The CDR3 nucleotides are TGTGCCAGCAGCTTAGGTCAAAGGACAGGGAGAGAAAAACTGTTTTTT. It translates to CASSLGQRTGREKLFF.

This chain uses TRBV5-4 with TRBJ2-3; 14 bases agree with TRBD2. The CDR3 is 17 amino acids. The V and J ends lost 0 bases and 5 bases, in that order; junction bases with no gene match: 5. Germline CDR1 is SGHNT and CDR2 is YYREEE (reference sequence). CDR3 loop: CASSLGVTSGGGDTQYF. In DNA, the CDR3 is TGTGCCAGCAGCTTGGGTGTGACTAGCGGGGGGGGAGATACGCAGTATTTT.

The chain carries TRBV6-6 and TRBJ2-7; 11 bases map to TRBD2. There are 15 residues in the CDR3. CDR1 and CDR2 (germline): MNHNY, SVGAGI (reference sequence). V was clipped by 7 bases and J by 1 base; unmatched bases: 6. This CDR3 reads CASTQTSGISYEQYF. Written as DNA, the CDR3 is TGTGCCAGCACCCAGACTAGCGGGATTTCCTACGAGCAGTACTTC.

The chain has TRBV5-1 and TRBJ2-5; the match to TRBD1 covers 9 bases. Unmatched junction bases numbered 9, after V lost 4 bases and J lost 5 bases. There are 15 residues in the CDR3. The germline V gene has CDR1 SGHRS and CDR2 YFSETQ. CDR3 bases: TGCGCCAGCAGCACTTACAGGGGGCGAGGGGAGACCCAGTACTTC. This codes for CASSTYRGRGETQYF.

Comments on this clone: One end of the junction does not line up with germline, which may come from a read error. The chain links TRBV30 to TRBJ1-1; TRBD1 might be the D (6 bases). Germline V lookup: CDR1 GTSNPN, CDR2 SVGIG (reference sequence). The CDR3 length is 10 residues. CDR3 loop: CAWSVGGPQF. The CDR3 DNA reads TGTGCCTGGAGTGTCGGGGGGCCACAGTTT.

This rearrangement joins TRBV7-3 to TRBJ2-5, with D possibly TRBD1 on 5 matching bases. Trimming removed 2 bases at V and 4 bases at J, with 11 bases between. The CDR3 extends over 14 amino acids. Looked up from germline, CDR1 is SGHTA and CDR2 is FQGTGA. This chain's CDR3 is CASSLGAPGETQYF. In nucleotides, the CDR3 is TGTGCCAGCAGCTTAGGGGCCCCGGGAGAGACCCAGTACTTC. Full variable domain (outside the CDR3, taken from reference TRBV7-3 and TRBJ2-5): GAGVSQTPSNKVTEKGKYVELRCDPISGHTALYWYRQSLGQGPEFLIYFQGTGAADDSGLPNDRFFAVRPEGSVSTLKIQRTERGDSAVYLCASSLGAPGETQYFGPGTRLLVL.

This clone was detected a few times. The DNA of the CDR3 is TGCAGTGCTAGTAACAGGGGCTCCTACGAGCAGTACTTC. Its translation is CSASNRGSYEQYF. This chain joins TRBV20-1 and TRBJ2-7, with 7 bases matching TRBD1. CDR3 length: 13 residues. Germline CDR1 DFQATT, CDR2 SNEGSKA (reference sequence). With V trimmed by 3 bases and J by 0 bases, 2 bases remained unmatched.

The chain joins TRBV4-3 to TRBJ2-7; 7 bases map to TRBD2. Germline V gives CDR1 LGHNA, CDR2 YSLEER. J gave up 2 bases and V 1 base, and 5 bases lay outside the gene matches. The CDR3 runs 15 residues. The CDR3, as DNA: TGCGCCAGCAGCCAAGCGCGGGGGTTAACCTACGAGCAGTACTTC. Translating it yields CASSQARGLTYEQYF.

The V and J genes are TRBV19 and TRBJ2-7; 8 nucleotides line up with TRBD1. Trimming took 9 bases from V and 4 from J; bases not matched to a gene: 8. The germline gives CDR1 LNHDA, CDR2 SQIVND (reference sequence). This CDR3 comprises 13 residues. CDR3 residues: CASTNRGSYEQYF. CDR3 nucleotides: TGTGCCAGCACCAACAGGGGGTCGTACGAGCAGTACTTC. The full variable domain, completed using reference TRBV19 and TRBJ2-7, is DGGITQSPKYLFRKEGQNVTLSCEQNLNHDAMYWYRQDPGQGLRLIYYSQIVNDFQKGDIAEGYSVSREKKESFPLTVTSAQKNPTAFYLCASTNRGSYEQYFGPGTRLTVT.

The chain joins TRBV7-2 to TRBJ1-3, with no clear D. This CDR3 is built from 14 residues. V was clipped by 5 bases and J by 2 bases, with 10 bases between them. From germline, CDR1 is SGHTA and CDR2 FQGNSA. The CDR3, as DNA: TGTGCCAGCAGCCCCCCTCCAGCTGGAAACACCATATATTTT. Protein sequence: CASSPPPAGNTIYF.

The chain has TRBV20-1 and TRBJ1-2; D is unresolved. Germline V gene sequence: CDR1 DFQATT, CDR2 SNEGSKA (reference sequence). Trimming took off 4 bases at V and 6 bases at J, with 9 bases between the two ends. The length of the CDR3 is 11 residues. This CDR3 reads CSAILGDGYTF. The CDR3 nucleotides are TGCAGTGCTATCCTCGGGGATGGCTACACCTTC.

The chain combines TRBV5-1 with TRBJ2-5, with TRBD2 matching over 11 bases. CDR3 length: 15 residues. V lost 4 bases, J lost 3 bases, and 5 bases stayed unmatched. Germline CDR1 SGHRS, CDR2 YFSETQ. The chain's CDR3 is CASSLLAGAEETQYF. The DNA for the CDR3 is TGCGCCAGCAGCCTACTAGCGGGGGCGGAAGAGACCCAGTACTTC.

V gene TRBV3-1 (or the pseudogene TRBV3-2) combines with J gene TRBJ2-5; 8 bases line up with TRBD2. Germline CDR1 and CDR2: LGHDT and YNNKEL (reference sequence). V was pared by 4 bases and J by 5 bases, with 9 bases of the junction left unmatched. The CDR3 is 15 residues long. CDR3 sequence: CASSLYSGILETQYF. Written as DNA, the CDR3 is TGTGCCAGCAGCCTCTATAGCGGGATCCTTGAGACCCAGTACTTC.

The genes are TRBV5-1 and TRBJ2-7; 7 positions agree with TRBD1. Germline loops: CDR1 SGHRS, CDR2 YFSETQ. The CDR3 is 13 residues long. J gave up 6 bases and V 0 bases, and 3 bases lay outside the gene matches. The CDR3 nucleotides are TGCGCCAGCAGCTTGGGAGGGACAGCCGAGCAGTACTTC. Protein product: CASSLGGTAEQYF.

V usage is TRBV5-1 and J usage is TRBJ1-4; D might be TRBD1 (6 bases). Germline assignment: CDR1 SGHRS and CDR2 YFSETQ. V was cut by 1 base and J by 7 bases, with 14 bases left in between. The length of the CDR3 is 15 residues. The CDR3 DNA reads as TGCGCCAGCAGCTTGATACAGGGAAGTGGTGAAAAACTGTTTTTT. This translates into CASSLIQGSGEKLFF.

A few counts support this clone. The rearrangement links TRBV5-1 to TRBJ1-5; 7 nucleotides line up with TRBD1. The CDR3 has 15 amino acids. Trimming cost V 4 bases and J 4 bases; bases outside gene matches: 8. Germline CDR1 and CDR2: SGHRS and YFSETQ. The CDR3 protein is CASSLGGTENQPQHF. The CDR3 DNA reads TGCGCCAGCAGCCTCGGCGGGACAGAGAATCAGCCCCAGCATTTT.

This chain connects TRBV19 to TRBJ1-2, with no clear D. Germline-derived CDR1 and CDR2 are LNHDA and SQIVND (reference sequence). This CDR3 is built from 12 residues. V was trimmed by 3 bases and J by 8 bases, leaving 10 bases between them. CDR3 residues: CASSIGRRGYTF. In DNA, the CDR3 is TGTGCCAGTAGTATTGGGAGGAGGGGCTACACCTTC.

The chain has TRBV9 and TRBJ1-3; 7 bases line up with TRBD1. Germline V CDR1 and CDR2: SGDLS, YYNGEE. The V segment lost 3 bases and the J segment 6 bases; nucleotides outside the gene matches: 3. The CDR3 consists of 13 residues. CDR3 DNA: TGTGCCAGCAGCGAGGGGACAGAAAACACCATATATTTT. Its translation is CASSEGTENTIYF.

This clone came up once. V and J are TRBV12-5 and TRBJ2-2; 7 bases fit TRBD1. Germline V lookup: CDR1 LGHNT, CDR2 FRNRAP. Trimming removed 2 bases from V and 0 bases from J; junction bases left unmatched: 3. This CDR3 spans 16 amino acids. CDR3 DNA sequence: TGTGCTAGTGGTTTGTACAGGGGCTCGAACACCGGGGAGCTGTTTTTT. It codes for CASGLYRGSNTGELFF.

The rearrangement links TRBV10-3 to TRBJ2-7, with 8 bases matching TRBD2. Trimming cost V 3 bases and J 3 bases; bases outside gene matches: 10. This CDR3 spans 16 amino acids. CDR1 is ENHRY and CDR2 is SYGVKD in the germline V gene. The CDR3 spells CAISDQGTSGRYEQYF. The CDR3 region has the DNA TGTGCCATCAGTGACCAGGGGACTAGTGGGCGCTACGAGCAGTACTTC.

This chain links TRBV5-4 with TRBJ1-6, with 8 positions matching TRBD1. V was pared by 4 bases and J by 9 bases, with 9 bases of the junction left unmatched. The CDR3 extends over 15 amino acids. Germline loops: CDR1 SGHNT, CDR2 YYREEE (reference sequence). Written as DNA, the CDR3 is TGTGCCAGCAGCCTGGGCGGACAGGGAGGTTCACCCCTCCACTTT. Its translation is CASSLGGQGGSPLHF.

This chain connects TRBV5-1 to TRBJ1-1; 7 nucleotides agree with TRBD1. After removal of 2 bases from V and 0 bases from J, the junction contained 1 base not matched to a gene. Germline V gene data show CDR1 as SGHRS and CDR2 as YFSETQ. The CDR3 sequence is 14 residues long. CDR3 residues: CASSLGTVNTEAFF. DNA for the CDR3: TGCGCCAGCAGCTTAGGGACAGTGAACACTGAAGCTTTCTTT. Full variable domain (missing parts from reference TRBV5-1 and TRBJ1-1): KAGVTQTPRYLIKTRGQQVTLSCSPISGHRSVSWYQQTPGQGLQFLFEYFSETQRNKGNFPGRFSGRQFSNSRSEMNVSTLELGDSALYLCASSLGTVNTEAFFGQGTRLTVV.

The chain is built from TRBV19 and TRBJ1-1; TRBD1 agrees at 7 bases. CDR1 LNHDA and CDR2 SQIVND come from the germline V gene (reference sequence). Germline trimming cut 5 bases from V and 3 bases from J; bases unmatched to any gene: 6. The CDR3 has 14 amino acids. CDR3 DNA sequence: TGTGCCAGTAGTCCGGGACAGCGGTACACTGAAGCTTTCTTT. Protein: CASSPGQRYTEAFF.

This chain connects TRBV19 to TRBJ2-1, with 12 positions matching TRBD2. Germline values: CDR1 LNHDA, CDR2 SQIVND (reference sequence). The V gene end was trimmed by 7 bases and the J gene end by 13 bases; junction bases not matched to a gene: 14. This CDR3 spans 15 amino acids. CDR3 sequence: CASTTSLAGGVGQFF. The CDR3 DNA reads TGTGCCAGTACCACAAGCCTAGCGGGGGGGGTGGGACAGTTCTTC.

The chain recombines TRBV4-1 with TRBJ2-1; 7 bases are a match to TRBD1. Germline CDR1 is MGHRA and CDR2 is YSYEKL. This CDR3 contains 16 residues. V shed 3 bases and J 2 bases; nucleotides not matched to a gene: 7. In DNA, the CDR3 is TGCGCCAGCAGCCACGCACCGGGACAGACCTACAATGAGCAGTTCTTC. The encoded protein is CASSHAPGQTYNEQFF.